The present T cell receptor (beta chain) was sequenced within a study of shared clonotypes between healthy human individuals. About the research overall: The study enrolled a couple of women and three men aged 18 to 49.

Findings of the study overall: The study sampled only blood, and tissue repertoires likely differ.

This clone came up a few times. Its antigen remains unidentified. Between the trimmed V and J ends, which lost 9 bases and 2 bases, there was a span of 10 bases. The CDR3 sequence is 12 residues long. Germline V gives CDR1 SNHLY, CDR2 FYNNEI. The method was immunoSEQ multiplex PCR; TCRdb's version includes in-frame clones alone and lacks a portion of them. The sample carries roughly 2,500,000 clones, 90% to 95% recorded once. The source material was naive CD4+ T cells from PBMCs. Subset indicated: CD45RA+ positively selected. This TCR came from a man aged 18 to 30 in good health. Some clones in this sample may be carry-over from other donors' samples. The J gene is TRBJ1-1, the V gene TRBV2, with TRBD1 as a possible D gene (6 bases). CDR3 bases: TGTGCCAGAGGGGGGGATAACACTGAAGCTTTCTTT. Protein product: CARGGDNTEAFF.